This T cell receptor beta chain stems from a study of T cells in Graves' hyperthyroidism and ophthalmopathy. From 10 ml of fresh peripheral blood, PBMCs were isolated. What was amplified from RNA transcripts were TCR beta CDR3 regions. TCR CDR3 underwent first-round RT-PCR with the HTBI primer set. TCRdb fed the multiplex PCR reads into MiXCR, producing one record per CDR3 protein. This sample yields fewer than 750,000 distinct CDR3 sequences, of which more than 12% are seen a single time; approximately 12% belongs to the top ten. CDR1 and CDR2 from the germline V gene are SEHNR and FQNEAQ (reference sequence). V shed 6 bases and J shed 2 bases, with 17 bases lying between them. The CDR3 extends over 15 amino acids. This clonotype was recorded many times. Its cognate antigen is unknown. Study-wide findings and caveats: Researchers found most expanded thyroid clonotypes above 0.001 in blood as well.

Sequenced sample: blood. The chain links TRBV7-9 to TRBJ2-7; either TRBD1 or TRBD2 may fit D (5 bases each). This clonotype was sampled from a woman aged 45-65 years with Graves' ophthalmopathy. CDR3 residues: CASSVLPGPPYEQYF. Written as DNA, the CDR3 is TGTGCCAGCAGTGTACTGCCGGGACCTCCCTACGAGCAGTACTTC.